This T cell receptor beta chain was captured in a study of blood T cell repertoires in COVID-19. About the research overall: COVID-19 samples, acute and convalescent, were from the United States, Italy and Spain. Sources were T cells, B-cell-depleted T cells, or PBMCs; the material itself was cDNA or gDNA.

The V end lost 10 bases, the J end lost 8 bases, and 17 bases lay between the germline ends. Germline lookup yields CDR1 SNHLY and CDR2 FYNNEI. The CDR3 consists of 12 residues. The table came from immunoSEQ multiplex PCR; TCRdb's copy has only in-frame clones and leaves some out. In the table there are approximately 170,000 clones, about four fifths of which are singletons. Sequencing was done on a sample of peripheral blood. This TCR was sampled from a man aged 55 to 69 with active or convalescent COVID-19. V usage is TRBV2 and J usage is TRBJ1-2; D is undetermined. The CDR3: CATQARPRGYTF. The CDR3 coding sequence is TGTGCCACCCAGGCCCGTCCTCGGGGCTACACCTTC.